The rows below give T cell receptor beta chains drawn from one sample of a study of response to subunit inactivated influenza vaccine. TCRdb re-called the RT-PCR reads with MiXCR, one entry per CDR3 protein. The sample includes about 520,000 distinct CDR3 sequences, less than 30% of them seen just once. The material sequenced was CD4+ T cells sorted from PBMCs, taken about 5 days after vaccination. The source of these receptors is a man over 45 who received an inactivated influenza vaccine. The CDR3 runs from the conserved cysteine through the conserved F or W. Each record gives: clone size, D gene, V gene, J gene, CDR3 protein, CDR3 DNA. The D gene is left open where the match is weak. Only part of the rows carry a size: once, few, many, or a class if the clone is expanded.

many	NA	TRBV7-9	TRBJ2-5	CASSLGTDQETQYF	TGTGCCAGCAGCTTAGGAACAGACCAAGAGACCCAGTACTTC
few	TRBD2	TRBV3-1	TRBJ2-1	CASSQFDGLAGGKSSYNEQFF	TGTGCCAGCAGCCAATTTGACGGACTAGCGGGGGGAAAGAGCTCCTACAATGAGCAGTTCTTC
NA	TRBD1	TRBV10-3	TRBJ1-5	CAIRETGANQPQHF	TGTGCCATCAGGGAGACAGGGGCTAATCAGCCCCAGCATTTT
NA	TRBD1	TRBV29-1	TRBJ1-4	CSVEGLGDSEKLFF	TGCAGCGTTGAGGGATTGGGGGACAGTGAAAAACTGTTTTTT
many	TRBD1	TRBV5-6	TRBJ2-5	CASSLGTGGSAQYF	TGTGCCAGCAGCTTAGGGACAGGAGGATCGGCCCAGTACTTC
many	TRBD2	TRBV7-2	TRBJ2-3	CASSGSGGASDTQYF	TGTGCCAGCAGCGGTAGCGGGGGGGCGTCAGATACGCAGTATTTT
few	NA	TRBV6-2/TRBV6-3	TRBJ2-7	CASFSPRASYEQYF	TGTGCCAGCTTCAGCCCCAGAGCCTCCTACGAGCAGTACTTC
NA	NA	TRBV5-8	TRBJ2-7	CASSLEQYF	TGTGCCAGCAGCTTGGAGCAGTACTTC
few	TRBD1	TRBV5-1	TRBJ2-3	CASRQGQGSTDTQYF	TGCGCCAGCAGACAGGGGCAGGGGAGCACAGATACGCAGTATTTT
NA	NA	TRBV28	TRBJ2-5	CASSVTRSGTQYF	TGTGCCAGCAGTGTGACACGTTCAGGGACCCAGTACTTC
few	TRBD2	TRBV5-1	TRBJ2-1	CASSSGILAGGTEQFF	TGCGCCAGCAGCTCTGGTATACTAGCGGGGGGGACTGAGCAGTTCTTC
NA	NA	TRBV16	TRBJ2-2	CASSQTSAGELFF	TGTGCCAGCAGCCAGACATCGGCCGGGGAGCTGTTTTTT
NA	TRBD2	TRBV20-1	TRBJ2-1	CSATPSGGVLGEQFF	TGCAGTGCTACGCCTAGCGGGGGGGTCCTCGGGGAGCAGTTCTTC
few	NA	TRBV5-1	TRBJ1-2	CASSLATAGYGYTF	TGCGCCAGCAGCTTGGCAACAGCCGGATATGGCTACACCTTC
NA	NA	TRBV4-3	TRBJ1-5	CASSQDVGSTRNQPQHF	TGCGCCAGCAGCCAAGATGTGGGCAGTACCCGCAATCAGCCCCAGCATTTT
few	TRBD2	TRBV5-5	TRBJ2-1	CASSPGAGGPNEQFF	TGTGCCAGCAGCCCGGGAGCGGGAGGGCCCAATGAGCAGTTCTTC
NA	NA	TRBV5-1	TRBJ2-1	CASRGEVEQFF	TGCGCCAGCAGGGGAGAGGTTGAGCAGTTCTTC
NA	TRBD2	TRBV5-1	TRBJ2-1	CASSLSGGRSYNEQFF	TGCGCCAGCAGCTTGAGCGGGGGGAGGTCTTACAATGAGCAGTTCTTC
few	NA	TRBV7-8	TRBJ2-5	CASSLAGLKETQYF	TGTGCCAGCAGCTTAGCGGGCCTCAAAGAGACCCAGTACTTC
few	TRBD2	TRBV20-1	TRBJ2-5	CSATGTSGGTQETQYF	TGCAGTGCTACAGGGACTAGCGGGGGTACTCAAGAGACCCAGTACTTC
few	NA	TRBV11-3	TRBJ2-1	CASSLARSSYNEQFF	TGTGCCAGCTCTCTTGCGCGGAGCTCCTACAATGAGCAGTTCTTC
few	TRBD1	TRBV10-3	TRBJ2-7	CAISGDRPSYEQYF	TGTGCCATCAGTGGGGACAGGCCAAGCTACGAGCAGTACTTC
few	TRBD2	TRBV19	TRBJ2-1	CASKAGGWNEQFF	TGTGCCAGTAAGGCGGGGGGTTGGAATGAGCAGTTCTTC